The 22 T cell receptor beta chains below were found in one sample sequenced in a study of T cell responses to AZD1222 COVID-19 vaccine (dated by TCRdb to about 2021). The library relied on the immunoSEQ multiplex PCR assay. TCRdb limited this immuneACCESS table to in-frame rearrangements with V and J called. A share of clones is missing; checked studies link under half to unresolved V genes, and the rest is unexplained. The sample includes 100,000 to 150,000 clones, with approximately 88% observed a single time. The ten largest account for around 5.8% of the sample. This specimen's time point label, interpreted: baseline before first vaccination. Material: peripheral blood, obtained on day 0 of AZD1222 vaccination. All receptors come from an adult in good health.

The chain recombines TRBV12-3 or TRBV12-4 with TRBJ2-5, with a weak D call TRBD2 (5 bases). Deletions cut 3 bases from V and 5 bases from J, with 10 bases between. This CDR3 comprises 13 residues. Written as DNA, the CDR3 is TGTGCCAGCAGTTTGAGACTATATGAGACCCAGTACTTC. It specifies CASSLRLYETQYF.

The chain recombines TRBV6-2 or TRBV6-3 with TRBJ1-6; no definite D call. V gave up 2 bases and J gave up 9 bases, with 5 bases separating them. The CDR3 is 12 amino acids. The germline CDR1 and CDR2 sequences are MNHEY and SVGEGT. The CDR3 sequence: CASSYMASPLHF. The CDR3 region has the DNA TGTGCCAGCAGTTACATGGCTTCACCCCTCCACTTT.

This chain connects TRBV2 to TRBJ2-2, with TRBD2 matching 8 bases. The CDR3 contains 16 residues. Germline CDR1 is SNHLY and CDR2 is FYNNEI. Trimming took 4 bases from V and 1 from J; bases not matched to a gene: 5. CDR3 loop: CASSAFLAGNTGELFF. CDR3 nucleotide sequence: TGTGCCAGCAGTGCCTTTCTAGCGGGGAACACCGGGGAGCTGTTTTTT.

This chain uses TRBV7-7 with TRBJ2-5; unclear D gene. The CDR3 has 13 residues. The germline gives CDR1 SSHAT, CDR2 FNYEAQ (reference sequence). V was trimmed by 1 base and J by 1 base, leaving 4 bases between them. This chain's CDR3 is CASSLDSQETQYF. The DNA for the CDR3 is TGTGCCAGCAGCTTAGACAGCCAAGAGACCCAGTACTTC.

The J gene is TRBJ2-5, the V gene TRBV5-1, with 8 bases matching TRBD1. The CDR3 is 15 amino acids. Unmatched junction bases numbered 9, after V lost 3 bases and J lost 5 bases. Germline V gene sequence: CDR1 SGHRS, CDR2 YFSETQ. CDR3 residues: CASSSWTGSGETQYF. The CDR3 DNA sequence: TGCGCCAGCAGCTCCTGGACAGGGTCAGGGGAGACCCAGTACTTC.

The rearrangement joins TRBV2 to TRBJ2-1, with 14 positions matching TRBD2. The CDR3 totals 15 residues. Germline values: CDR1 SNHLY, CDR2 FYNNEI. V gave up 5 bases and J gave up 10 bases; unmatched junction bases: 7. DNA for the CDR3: TGTGCCAGCAGTACCAGACTAGCGGGAGGGCCGGAGCAGTTCTTC. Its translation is CASSTRLAGGPEQFF.

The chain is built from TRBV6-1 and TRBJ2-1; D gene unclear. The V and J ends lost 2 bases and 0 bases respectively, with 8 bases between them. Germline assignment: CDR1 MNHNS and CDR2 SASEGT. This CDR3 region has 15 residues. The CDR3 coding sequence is TGTGCCAGCAGTGAACAAATGAGCTCCTACAATGAGCAGTTCTTC. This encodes CASSEQMSSYNEQFF.

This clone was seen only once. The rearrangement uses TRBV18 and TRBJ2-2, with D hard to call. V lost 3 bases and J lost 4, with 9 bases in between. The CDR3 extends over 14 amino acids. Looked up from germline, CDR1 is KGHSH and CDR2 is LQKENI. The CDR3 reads CASSPTAGTGELFF. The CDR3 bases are TGTGCCAGCTCACCTACGGCAGGCACCGGGGAGCTGTTTTTT.

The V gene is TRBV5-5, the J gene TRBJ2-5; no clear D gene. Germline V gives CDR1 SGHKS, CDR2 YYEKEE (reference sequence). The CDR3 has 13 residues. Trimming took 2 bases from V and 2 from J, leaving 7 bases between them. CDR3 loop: CASSFRIQETQYF. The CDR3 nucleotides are TGTGCCAGCAGCTTCCGCATTCAAGAGACCCAGTACTTC. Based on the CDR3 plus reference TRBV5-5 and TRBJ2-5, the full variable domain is DAGVTQSPTHLIKTRGQQVTLRCSPISGHKSVSWYQQVLGQGPQFIFQYYEKEERGRGNFPDRFSARQFPNYSSELNVNALLLGDSALYLCASSFRIQETQYFGPGTRLLVL.

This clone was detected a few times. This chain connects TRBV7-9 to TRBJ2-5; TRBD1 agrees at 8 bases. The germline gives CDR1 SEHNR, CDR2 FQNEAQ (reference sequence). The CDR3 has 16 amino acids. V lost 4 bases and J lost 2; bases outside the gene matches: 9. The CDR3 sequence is CASSSKTGEGQETQYF. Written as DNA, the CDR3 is TGTGCCAGCAGCTCAAAGACAGGGGAAGGGCAAGAGACCCAGTACTTC.

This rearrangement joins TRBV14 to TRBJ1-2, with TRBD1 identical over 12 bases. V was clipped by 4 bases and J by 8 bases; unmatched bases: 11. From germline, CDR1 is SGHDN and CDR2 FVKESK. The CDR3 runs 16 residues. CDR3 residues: CASSLLGTGGKGGYTF. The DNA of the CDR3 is TGTGCCAGCAGCCTCCTCGGGACAGGGGGCAAGGGGGGCTACACCTTC.

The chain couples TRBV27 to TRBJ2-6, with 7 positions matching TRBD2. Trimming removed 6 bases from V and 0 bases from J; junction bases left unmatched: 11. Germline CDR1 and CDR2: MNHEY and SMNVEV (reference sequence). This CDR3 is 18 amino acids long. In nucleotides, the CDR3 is TGTGCCAGCAGCCTTATTGGGAGGGAAGACTCTGGGGCCAACGTCCTGACTTTC. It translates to CASSLIGREDSGANVLTF.

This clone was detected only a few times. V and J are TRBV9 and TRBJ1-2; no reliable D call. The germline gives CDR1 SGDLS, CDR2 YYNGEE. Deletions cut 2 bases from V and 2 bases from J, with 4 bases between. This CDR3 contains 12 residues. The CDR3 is CASSVGNYGYTF. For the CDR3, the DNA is TGTGCCAGCAGCGTCGGAAACTATGGCTACACCTTC.

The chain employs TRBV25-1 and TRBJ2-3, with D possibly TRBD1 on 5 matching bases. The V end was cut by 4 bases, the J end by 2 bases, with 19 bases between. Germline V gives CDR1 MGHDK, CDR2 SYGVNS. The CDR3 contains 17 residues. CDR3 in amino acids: CASSATKTVSLTDTQYF. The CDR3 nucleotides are TGTGCCAGCAGTGCTACTAAGACAGTGAGTCTCACAGATACGCAGTATTTT.

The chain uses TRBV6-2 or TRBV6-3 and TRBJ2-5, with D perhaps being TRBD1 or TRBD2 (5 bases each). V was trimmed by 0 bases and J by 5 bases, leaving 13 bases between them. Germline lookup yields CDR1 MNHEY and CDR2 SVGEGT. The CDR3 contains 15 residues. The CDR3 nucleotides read TGTGCCAGCAGTTACTCCCCAGGGAGAGGGGAGACCCAGTACTTC. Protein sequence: CASSYSPGRGETQYF.

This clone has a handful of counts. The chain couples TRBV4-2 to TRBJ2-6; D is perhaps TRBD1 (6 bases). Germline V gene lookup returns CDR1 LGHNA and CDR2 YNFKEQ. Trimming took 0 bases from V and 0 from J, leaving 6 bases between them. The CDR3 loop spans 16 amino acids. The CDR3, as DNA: TGTGCCAGCAGCCAAGAGGACAGCTCTGGGGCCAACGTCCTGACTTTC. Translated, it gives CASSQEDSSGANVLTF.

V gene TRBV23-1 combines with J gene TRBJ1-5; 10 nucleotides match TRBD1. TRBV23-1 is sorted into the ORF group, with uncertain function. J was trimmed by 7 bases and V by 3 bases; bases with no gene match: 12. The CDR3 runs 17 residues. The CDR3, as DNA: TGCGCCAGCAGTCAGCTCCGGGACAGGGGATCCGACCAGCCCCAGCATTTT. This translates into CASSQLRDRGSDQPQHF.

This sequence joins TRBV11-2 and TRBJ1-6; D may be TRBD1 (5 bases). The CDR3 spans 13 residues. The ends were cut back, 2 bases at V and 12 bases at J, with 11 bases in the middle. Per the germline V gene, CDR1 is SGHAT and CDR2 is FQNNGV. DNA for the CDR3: TGTGCCAGCAGCTTAAGATGGGGCCTACCCCTCCACTTT. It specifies CASSLRWGLPLHF.

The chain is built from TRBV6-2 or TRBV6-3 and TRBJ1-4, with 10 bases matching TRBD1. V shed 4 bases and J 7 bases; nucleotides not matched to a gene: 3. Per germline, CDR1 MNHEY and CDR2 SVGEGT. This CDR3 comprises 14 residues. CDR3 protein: CASSSTGGTEKLFF. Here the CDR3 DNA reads TGTGCCAGCAGTTCGACAGGGGGCACTGAAAAACTGTTTTTT.

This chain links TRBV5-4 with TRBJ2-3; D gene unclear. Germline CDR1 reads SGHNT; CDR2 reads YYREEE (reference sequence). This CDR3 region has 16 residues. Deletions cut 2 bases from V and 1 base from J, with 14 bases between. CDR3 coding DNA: TGTGCCAGCAGCTTCCCCACTGACAAGCGCACAGATACGCAGTATTTT. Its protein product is CASSFPTDKRTDTQYF.

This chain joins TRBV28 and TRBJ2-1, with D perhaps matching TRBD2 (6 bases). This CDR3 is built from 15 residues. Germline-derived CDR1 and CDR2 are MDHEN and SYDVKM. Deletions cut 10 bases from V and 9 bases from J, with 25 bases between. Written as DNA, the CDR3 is TGTGCCATCCTACTTACTAGCTCCCCCGGGGGTGAGCAGTTCTTC. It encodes CAILLTSSPGGEQFF.

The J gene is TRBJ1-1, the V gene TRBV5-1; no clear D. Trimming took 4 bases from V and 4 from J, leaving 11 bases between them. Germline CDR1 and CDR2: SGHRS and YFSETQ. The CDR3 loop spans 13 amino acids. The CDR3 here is CASSLGGGTEAFF. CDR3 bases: TGCGCCAGCAGCCTCGGAGGCGGCACTGAAGCTTTCTTT. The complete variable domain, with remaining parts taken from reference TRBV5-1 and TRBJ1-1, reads KAGVTQTPRYLIKTRGQQVTLSCSPISGHRSVSWYQQTPGQGLQFLFEYFSETQRNKGNFPGRFSGRQFSNSRSEMNVSTLELGDSALYLCASSLGGGTEAFFGQGTRLTVV.